A single sample gave rise to the 8 T cell receptor beta chains below, sequenced in a study of blood T cell repertoires in COVID-19. Produced via immunoSEQ multiplex PCR; TCRdb's table is partial and in-frame only. The repertoire consists of about 370,000 clones, with roughly nine tenths occurring once and the leading ten covering over 0.95%. Material: PBMCs or T cells enriched from blood (not recorded which). The receptors originated from a man between 18 and 35 years old who had recovered from COVID-19.

This chain uses TRBV4-1 with TRBJ2-2; 7 nucleotides match TRBD2. The trim removed 2 bases at V and 0 bases at J, leaving 0 bases unmatched. Germline V gene sequence: CDR1 MGHRA, CDR2 YSYEKL. The CDR3 totals 15 residues. The CDR3 loop reads CASSQSGANTGELFF. Written as DNA, the CDR3 is TGCGCCAGCAGCCAAAGCGGGGCGAACACCGGGGAGCTGTTTTTT.

The genes are TRBV18 and TRBJ2-7; 9 positions agree with TRBD1. From germline, CDR1 is KGHSH and CDR2 LQKENI. The CDR3 is made up of 14 amino acids. The V and J ends lost 8 bases and 6 bases, in that order; junction bases with no gene match: 11. CDR3 in amino acids: CASRTGVGFREQYF. The CDR3 region has the DNA TGTGCCAGCAGGACAGGGGTTGGTTTTCGCGAGCAGTACTTC.

This clone came up once. The chain uses TRBV20-1 and TRBJ2-1; D is possibly TRBD2 (5 bases). CDR3 size: 14 residues. Trimming removed 3 bases at V and 0 bases at J, with 9 bases between. CDR1 DFQATT and CDR2 SNEGSKA come from the germline V gene (reference sequence). The DNA of the CDR3 is TGCAGTGCTAGTGGAGCGGCCTCCTACAATGAGCAGTTCTTC. Translated: CSASGAASYNEQFF.

The V call is TRBV20-1, the J call TRBJ2-3; no reliable D call. CDR3 length: 14 amino acids. Germline CDR1 reads DFQATT; CDR2 reads SNEGSKA (reference sequence). The ends were cut back, 3 bases at V and 2 bases at J, with 12 bases in the middle. CDR3 sequence (DNA): TGCAGTGCTAGTCTAGGATTTAACACAGATACGCAGTATTTT. Its protein product is CSASLGFNTDTQYF.

This clone has just one count. Other DNA sequences in this sample translate to the same CDR3. The CDR3 DNA sequence: TGTGCCAGCAGCGTAGCCGGGGGTCAGCCCCAGCATTTT. Its translation: CASSVAGGQPQHF. The J gene is TRBJ1-5, the V gene TRBV9, with a weak D call TRBD1 (5 bases). Trimming pared 0 bases from V and 6 bases from J, leaving 7 bases between. From germline, CDR1 is SGDLS and CDR2 YYNGEE. The CDR3 contains 13 residues. The full variable domain, with the rest looked up from reference TRBV9 and TRBJ1-5, is DSGVTQTPKHLITATGQRVTLRCSPRSGDLSVYWYQQSLDQGLQFLIQYYNGEERAKGNILERFSAQQFPDLHSELNLSSLELGDSALYFCASSVAGGQPQHFGDGTRLSIL.

The CDR3 sequence is CASIRDRSSYNSPLHF. CDR3 DNA sequence: TGTGCCAGCATTCGGGACAGAAGCTCCTATAATTCACCCCTCCACTTT. This chain uses TRBV2 with TRBJ1-6; 7 nucleotides agree with TRBD1. Looked up from germline, CDR1 is SNHLY and CDR2 is FYNNEI. V dropped 7 bases and J dropped 0; count of bases not matched to a gene: 6. The CDR3 has 16 amino acids.

CDR3: CASSRGDRVIGELFF. The CDR3 nucleotides read TGTGCCAGCTCCCGGGGGGACAGGGTGATCGGGGAGCTGTTTTTT. The chain links TRBV7-9 to TRBJ2-2, with TRBD1 matching 9 bases. Germline lookup yields CDR1 SEHNR and CDR2 FQNEAQ (reference sequence). The length of the CDR3 is 15 residues. The trim removed 8 bases at V and 7 bases at J, leaving 11 bases unmatched.

The gene calls are TRBV5-5 and TRBJ1-5, with 10 bases aligning to TRBD1. Per germline, CDR1 SGHKS and CDR2 YYEKEE (reference sequence). This CDR3 has 14 amino acids. J lost 5 bases, V lost 5 bases, and 4 bases had no gene match. The CDR3 DNA reads TGTGCCAGCAGGACCGGGACAGGGGATCAGCCCCAGCATTTT. This gives the protein CASRTGTGDQPQHF.